These T cell receptor beta chains were read from a single sample in a study of neoadjuvant anti-PD-1 for oral cavity cancer. Measured with immunoSEQ multiplex PCR; TCRdb has only the in-frame clones, and not every one. The sample holds approximately 15,000 clones, 35% to 50% seen once. The sample was tumor tissue, taken after nivolumab (anti-PD-1) treatment. The source of these receptors is a person between 40 and 85 years old with oral cavity squamous cell carcinoma. CDR3s include the opening cysteine and the closing phenylalanine or tryptophan. A D gene is named only where the DNA matches it firmly. Expanded clones are given a class, and other clones once, few, many or no size at all.

d_gene	v_gene	len	abundance	j_gene	CDR3nt	CDR3aa
-	TRBV2	13	-	TRBJ2-1	TGTGCCAGCAGTGGTCTAGACTACAATGAGCAGTTCTTC	CASSGLDYNEQFF
TRBD1	TRBV5-6	17	-	TRBJ1-6	TGTGCCAGCAGCTTCGGGAGACAGGGACAAACGAGTTCACCCCTCCACTTT	CASSFGRQGQTSSPLHF
-	TRBV4-3	15	-	TRBJ1-2	TGCGCCAGCAGCCAAGAAGGAGGTAGAGGGTCGAGCTACACCTTC	CASSQEGGRGSSYTF
-	TRBV11-2	19	once	TRBJ2-5	TGTGCCAGCAGCTTAGCCCGGGACACGCGGGGGTTACGCCAAGAGACCCAGTACTTC	CASSLARDTRGLRQETQYF
-	TRBV10-3	14	medium-sized	TRBJ1-3	TGTGCCATCACGGTAGGGTTCTCTGGAAACACCATATATTTT	CAITVGFSGNTIYF
-	TRBV11-2	12	few	TRBJ2-1	TGTGCCAGCAGCGGACAGTACAATGAGCAGTTCTTC	CASSGQYNEQFF
-	TRBV18	13	-	TRBJ1-1	TGTGCCAGCTCACCAGGGGAGCGCACTGAAGCTTTCTTT	CASSPGERTEAFF
TRBD1	TRBV7-2	17	-	TRBJ1-5	TGTGCCAGCAGTCCCCCTCGGTGGACAGGGGTTGTTCAGCCCCAGCATTTT	CASSPPRWTGVVQPQHF
-	TRBV11-2	14	-	TRBJ2-7	TGTGCCAGCAGCATCGGACCGTCTTTGGGCGAGCAGTACTTC	CASSIGPSLGEQYF
-	TRBV7-6	13	few	TRBJ2-2	TGTGCCAGCAGCCCAAGGACAGCCGGGGAGCTGTTTTTT	CASSPRTAGELFF
-	TRBV7-9	13	few	TRBJ1-1	TGTGCCAGCATAAAAACAGGGACCACTGAAGCTTTCTTT	CASIKTGTTEAFF
-	TRBV2	14	-	TRBJ2-1	TGTGCCAGCAGGTTGGGGGTCTCCTACAATGAGCAGTTCTTC	CASRLGVSYNEQFF
-	TRBV12-5	12	-	TRBJ1-5	TGTGCTAGTGGTCTACCCAATCAGCCCCAGCATTTT	CASGLPNQPQHF
-	TRBV11-3	14	-	TRBJ1-1	TGTGCCAGCAGCTTAGATTCAGAGAACACTGAAGCTTTCTTT	CASSLDSENTEAFF
-	TRBV5-6	19	-	TRBJ2-6	TGTGCCAGCAGCTTGGTTTTAGTGGCAGGGGCTGGAGGGGCCAACGTCCTGACTTTC	CASSLVLVAGAGGANVLTF
TRBD2	TRBV2	15	few	TRBJ2-1	TGTGCCAGCCATGGGGCGGGGGGGCCCCACAATGAGCAGTTCTTC	CASHGAGGPHNEQFF
-	TRBV4-1	17	-	TRBJ2-2	TGCGCCAGCAGCCTGATGCCACCGGGACCGAACACCGGGGAGCTGTTTTTT	CASSLMPPGPNTGELFF
-	TRBV18	14	-	TRBJ1-6	TGTGCCAGCTCACCACCAGGGGGAGGGTCACCCCTCCACTTT	CASSPPGGGSPLHF
-	TRBV5-1	14	-	TRBJ2-3	TGCGCCAGCAGCTTGGAGGGGGGGACAGATACGCAGTATTTT	CASSLEGGTDTQYF
-	TRBV7-2	15	-	TRBJ1-4	TGTGCCAGCAGCCCCCAGACAGGCCTCAATGAAAAACTGTTTTTT	CASSPQTGLNEKLFF
TRBD2	TRBV9	15	-	TRBJ2-7	TGTGCCAGCAGCCTCGGGACTAGCGGGCTCTACGAGCAGTACTTC	CASSLGTSGLYEQYF
-	TRBV28	13	few	TRBJ1-2	TGTGCCAGCAGTCCCCCGGGATGGTATGGCTACACCTTC	CASSPPGWYGYTF
TRBD2	TRBV6-6	14	-	TRBJ2-1	TGTGCCAGCAGTTGGGCTAGCGGGGGGGCGGAGCAGTTCTTC	CASSWASGGAEQFF
-	TRBV6-5	13	-	TRBJ1-1	TGTGCCAGCACCAAAACATTTAACACTGAAGCTTTCTTT	CASTKTFNTEAFF
-	TRBV7-2	11	-	TRBJ2-1	TGTGCCAGCAGCCTGAAGAATGAGCAGTTCTTC	CASSLKNEQFF
TRBD1	TRBV5-1	15	-	TRBJ2-3	TGCGCCAGCACCAAACAGGGGGATCGCACAGATACGCAGTATTTT	CASTKQGDRTDTQYF
TRBD1	TRBV28	16	medium-sized	TRBJ1-4	TGTGCCAGCAGTTTCTTTGGGACAGGGGGGTATGAAAAACTGTTTTTT	CASSFFGTGGYEKLFF
TRBD1	TRBV12-5	14	few	TRBJ1-6	TGTGCTAGTGGGAGGGACAGAAATAATTCACCCCTCCACTTT	CASGRDRNNSPLHF
TRBD1	TRBV4-2	15	once	TRBJ1-1	TGTGCCAGCAGCCAAGAAAGGGGGCGAAGCACTGAAGCTTTCTTT	CASSQERGRSTEAFF
TRBD1	TRBV5-4	16	-	TRBJ2-2	TGTGCCAGCAGCTTGGGAGGGGGCCCTAACACCGGGGAGCTGTTTTTT	CASSLGGGPNTGELFF
TRBD1	TRBV28	15	medium-sized	TRBJ2-2	TGTGCCAGCAGTACTTGGGGACAGGACACCGGGGAGCTGTTTTTT	CASSTWGQDTGELFF
TRBD2	TRBV25-1	16	few	TRBJ2-7	TGTGCCAGCAGTGGGACTAGCGGGGGGGCTATCAACGAGCAGTACTTC	CASSGTSGGAINEQYF
TRBD1	TRBV7-3	19	once	TRBJ2-2	TGTGCCAGCAGCTCCCCGGACAGGGGGCGTCGGTTGAACACCGGGGAGCTGTTTTTT	CASSSPDRGRRLNTGELFF
-	TRBV6-5	13	few	TRBJ1-1	TGTGCCAGCAGTCTCGTACGGGGCGCTGAAGCTTTCTTT	CASSLVRGAEAFF
-	TRBV5-4	15	-	TRBJ2-3	TGTGCCAGCAGCTTTCCGGGCCTTAGCACAGATACGCAGTATTTT	CASSFPGLSTDTQYF
TRBD1	TRBV19	14	few	TRBJ1-5	TGTGCCAGTAAGGGGGACAGGAGCAATCAGCCCCAGCATTTT	CASKGDRSNQPQHF
TRBD1	TRBV25-1	13	-	TRBJ1-6	TGTGCCAGCCCCAGACAGGGTAATTCACCCCTCCACTTT	CASPRQGNSPLHF
TRBD1	TRBV2	15	-	TRBJ1-1	TGTGCCAGCAGTGATCAGGGGGCACGGAACACTGAAGCTTTCTTT	CASSDQGARNTEAFF
-	TRBV7-9	14	-	TRBJ1-2	TGTGCCAGCAGCCTGCTGGTCGATAACTATGGCTACACCTTC	CASSLLVDNYGYTF